Shown below are 20 T cell receptor beta chains from a single sample sequenced in a study of T-cell memory formation after mild COVID-19. A single record per CDR3 protein comes from TCRdb applying MiXCR to the 5' RACE reads. The sample holds roughly 350,000 distinct CDR3 sequences; 25% to 30% are singletons and the top ten take roughly 12%. Material: PBMCs or a T cell subset sorted from them (not recorded which). Source of these receptors: an adult woman who had mild COVID-19 (a few samples of this study predate the infection). Cell type and time point are not known.

This clonotype was detected a few times. The V and J genes are TRBV15 and TRBJ2-3; D may be TRBD2 (6 bases). CDR1 and CDR2 (germline): LNHNV, YYDKDF (reference sequence). CDR3 length equals 12 residues. V gave up 8 bases and J gave up 5 bases, with 11 bases separating them. The CDR3 region has the DNA TGTGCCACCCGGAGGGCCGAAGATACGCAGTATTTT. It specifies CATRRAEDTQYF.

The rearrangement joins TRBV24-1 to TRBJ2-5; D ambiguous. Trimming removed 3 bases at V and 3 bases at J, with 16 bases between. CDR1 is KGHDR, CDR2 SFDVKD, per germline. The CDR3 sequence is 16 residues long. DNA for the CDR3: TGTGCCACCAGTGATCCTGACTGGCAAGTGGAAGAGACCCAGTACTTC. Protein sequence: CATSDPDWQVEETQYF.

The rearrangement uses TRBV5-6 and TRBJ1-6; the match to TRBD1 covers 7 bases. CDR3 length equals 15 residues. V was clipped by 5 bases and J by 10 bases; unmatched bases: 12. Looked up from germline, CDR1 is SGHDT and CDR2 is YYEEEE. Here the CDR3 DNA reads TGTGCCAGCAGTCGGACAGGCCTCTGGAGGTCACCCCTCCACTTT. Its translation is CASSRTGLWRSPLHF. Combining the CDR3 with reference TRBV5-6 and TRBJ1-6 gives the whole variable domain DAGVTQSPTHLIKTRGQQVTLRCSPKSGHDTVSWYQQALGQGPQFIFQYYEEEERQRGNFPDRFSGHQFPNYSSELNVNALLLGDSALYLCASSRTGLWRSPLHFGNGTRLTVT.

This clonotype was observed at least ten times. V usage is TRBV19 and J usage is TRBJ2-7, with a possible D match to TRBD1 (6 bases). V lost 6 bases and J lost 0, with 12 bases in between. Per germline, CDR1 LNHDA and CDR2 SQIVND (reference sequence). CDR3 length equals 14 residues. The chain's CDR3 is CASRRDKSSYEQYF. CDR3 sequence (DNA): TGTGCCAGTAGACGGGACAAATCCTCCTACGAGCAGTACTTC.

The chain carries TRBV20-1 and TRBJ1-5, with D maybe TRBD1 (5 bases). Germline CDR1 DFQATT, CDR2 SNEGSKA (reference sequence). The CDR3 extends over 15 amino acids. V shed 0 bases and J shed 0 bases, with 9 bases lying between them. CDR3 in DNA: TGCAGTGCTAGAGATAAAGGGACTAGCAATCAGCCCCAGCATTTT. It specifies CSARDKGTSNQPQHF.

The sample holds a few counts of this clonotype. The gene calls are TRBV29-1 and TRBJ2-7; 11 bases are a match to TRBD2. Germline V gene sequence: CDR1 SQVTM, CDR2 ANQGSEA. The CDR3 loop spans 17 amino acids. The V segment lost 3 bases and the J segment 6 bases; nucleotides outside the gene matches: 16. The CDR3 nucleotides read TGCAGCGTTGAGGCCTCCCTGACTAGCGGGATAAAGGGCGAGCAGTACTTC. This codes for CSVEASLTSGIKGEQYF.

This clonotype appeared a few times. V gene TRBV12-3 or TRBV12-4 combines with J gene TRBJ2-5; D gene ambiguous. With 5 bases removed from V and 5 bases from J, the gap between germline ends came to 12 bases. This CDR3 has 13 amino acids. CDR3 protein: CASSKNEAETQYF. CDR3 DNA: TGTGCCAGCAGTAAGAACGAGGCGGAGACCCAGTACTTC.

The V and J genes are TRBV27 and TRBJ2-7; possibly TRBD1 for D (6 bases). CDR3 length equals 14 residues. Trimming cost V 2 bases and J 3 bases, with 11 bases left between them. CDR1 is MNHEY, CDR2 SMNVEV, per germline (reference sequence). The CDR3 bases are TGTGCCAGCAGTTTAGCGACACAGGGCTACGAGCAGTACTTC. It translates to CASSLATQGYEQYF.

This clonotype was counted a few times. The rearrangement uses TRBV7-3 and TRBJ2-5; D remains ambiguous. Germline values: CDR1 SGHTA, CDR2 FQGTGA. The CDR3 runs 15 residues. V was clipped by 0 bases and J by 3 bases, with 11 bases between them. CDR3: CASSLTATRKETQYF. CDR3 bases: TGTGCCAGCAGCTTAACGGCCACCAGGAAAGAGACCCAGTACTTC.

This chain joins TRBV2 and TRBJ2-1, with 11 bases matching TRBD2. Germline values: CDR1 SNHLY, CDR2 FYNNEI. This CDR3 is built from 14 residues. V lost 5 bases to trimming and J lost 10 bases; unmatched junction nucleotides: 7. The CDR3 protein is CASSTSGRISEQFF. CDR3 DNA: TGTGCCAGCAGTACTAGCGGGAGAATAAGCGAGCAGTTCTTC.

CDR3 residues: CASSEKETQYF. CDR3 bases: TGTGCCAGCAGTGAAAAGGAGACCCAGTACTTC. The V call is TRBV2, the J call TRBJ2-5; D uncertain. CDR1 SNHLY and CDR2 FYNNEI come from the germline V gene. This CDR3 contains 11 residues. The V and J ends lost 2 bases and 5 bases respectively, with 3 bases between them.

The chain is built from TRBV6-2 or TRBV6-3 and TRBJ1-6; 7 bases align to TRBD1. This CDR3 region has 16 residues. Germline V gives CDR1 MNHEY, CDR2 SVGEGT. The trim removed 5 bases at V and 7 bases at J, leaving 11 bases unmatched. CDR3 DNA sequence: TGTGCCAGCAGTCACCGTGGACAGGTCGCCAATTCACCCCTCCACTTT. Translating gives CASSHRGQVANSPLHF.

The genes are TRBV9 and TRBJ2-3; D might be TRBD2 (5 bases). This CDR3 is 12 amino acids long. V shed 3 bases and J shed 9 bases, with 11 bases lying between them. Germline V CDR1 and CDR2: SGDLS, YYNGEE. DNA for the CDR3: TGTGCCAGCAGCGGGCCGCCGGGAACGCAGTATTTT. It yields the protein CASSGPPGTQYF.

This clonotype has a handful of counts. This chain joins TRBV7-9 and TRBJ2-3; D uncertain. The CDR3 spans 16 residues. Trimming took 4 bases from V and 0 from J, leaving 14 bases between them. Germline V gives CDR1 SEHNR, CDR2 FQNEAQ (reference sequence). The CDR3 DNA reads as TGTGCCAGCAGCTGGGTTCTCTCTCCAAGCACAGATACGCAGTATTTT. It encodes CASSWVLSPSTDTQYF.

The rearrangement links TRBV4-1 to TRBJ2-7, with D possibly matching TRBD2 (5 bases). The CDR3 covers 15 residues. The germline V and J ends were trimmed by 2 bases and 0 bases, with 11 bases remaining between them. Germline V gene lookup returns CDR1 MGHRA and CDR2 YSYEKL. The CDR3 DNA follows: TGCGCCAGCAGCCAAAATCTAGGGAGCTCCTACGAGCAGTACTTC. It codes for CASSQNLGSSYEQYF.

This clonotype was detected only a few times. The genes are TRBV11-2 and TRBJ1-1; the D gene is possibly TRBD1 (5 bases). The CDR3 extends over 14 amino acids. V was pared by 5 bases and J by 3 bases, with 13 bases between. Germline assignment: CDR1 SGHAT and CDR2 FQNNGV. The CDR3 spells CASSPTGGDTEAFF. The CDR3 DNA reads as TGTGCCAGCAGCCCCACGGGGGGTGACACTGAAGCTTTCTTT. Looking up the rest from reference TRBV11-2 and TRBJ1-1 gives the full variable domain: EAGVAQSPRYKIIEKRQSVAFWCNPISGHATLYWYQQILGQGPKLLIQFQNNGVVDDSQLPKDRFSAERLKGVDSTLKIQPAKLEDSAVYLCASSPTGGDTEAFFGQGTRLTVV.

The chain employs TRBV12-3 or TRBV12-4 and TRBJ2-7; 9 bases line up with TRBD2. Trimming took 0 bases from V and 11 from J; bases not matched to a gene: 5. The CDR3 extends over 13 amino acids. The CDR3: CASSLAGLAGKYF. The CDR3 DNA reads as TGTGCCAGCAGTTTAGCGGGACTAGCCGGAAAGTACTTC.

A few counts support this clonotype. The chain is built from TRBV20-1 and TRBJ2-3; 12 bases agree with TRBD2. Germline V gene data show CDR1 as DFQATT and CDR2 as SNEGSKA (reference sequence). The J segment lost 5 bases and the V segment lost 1 base, leaving 7 bases of the junction unmatched. This CDR3 comprises 16 residues. The CDR3 coding sequence is TGCAGTGCTAGAGGTGCTAGCGGGGGGGCTAGAGATACGCAGTATTTT. As protein: CSARGASGGARDTQYF.

This clonotype was counted between two and nine times. The gene calls are TRBV7-2 and TRBJ2-3, with 8 bases identical to TRBD2. The germline CDR1 and CDR2 sequences are SGHTA and FQGNSA. This CDR3 region has 14 residues. The J segment lost 5 bases and the V segment lost 5 bases, leaving 6 bases of the junction unmatched. The CDR3 protein is CASSAGGAGDTQYF. The DNA of the CDR3 is TGTGCCAGCAGCGCCGGGGGGGCTGGAGATACGCAGTATTTT.

The chain is built from TRBV6-6 and TRBJ2-7; D could derive from TRBD1 or TRBD2 (6 bases each). Trimming removed 2 bases at V and 5 bases at J, with 19 bases between. CDR3 size: 16 residues. Germline V CDR1 and CDR2: MNHNY, SVGAGI (reference sequence). CDR3 DNA sequence: TGTGCCAGCAGTTACCCCCCCCCTAGTGGGGGGCACGAGCAGTACTTC. It is translated as CASSYPPPSGGHEQYF.